A few counts support the clone carrying this T cell receptor beta chain. Antigen: not known. The CDR3 runs 20 residues. Unmatched junction bases numbered 14, after V lost 1 base and J lost 0 bases. The germline gives CDR1 LGHNA, CDR2 YSLEER. This specimen belongs to a study of response to subunit inactivated influenza vaccine. TCRdb ran MiXCR on the RT-PCR reads and lists one entry per CDR3 protein. The data contain around 520,000 distinct CDR3 sequences, over 25% of them singletons. Findings and caveats of the study: Authors suggested each seasonal influenza vaccination recruits few new T cells.

This specimen consisted of CD4+ T cells sorted from PBMCs, obtained 4 to 6 days after vaccination. This sequence originates from a man over 45 who received an inactivated influenza vaccine. The chain combines TRBV4-3 with TRBJ2-7, with 11 bases fitting TRBD2. This CDR3 is CASSQVPRLAGNKTSYEQYF. The CDR3 nucleotides read TGCGCCAGCAGCCAAGTCCCACGACTAGCGGGAAATAAAACCTCCTACGAGCAGTACTTC.